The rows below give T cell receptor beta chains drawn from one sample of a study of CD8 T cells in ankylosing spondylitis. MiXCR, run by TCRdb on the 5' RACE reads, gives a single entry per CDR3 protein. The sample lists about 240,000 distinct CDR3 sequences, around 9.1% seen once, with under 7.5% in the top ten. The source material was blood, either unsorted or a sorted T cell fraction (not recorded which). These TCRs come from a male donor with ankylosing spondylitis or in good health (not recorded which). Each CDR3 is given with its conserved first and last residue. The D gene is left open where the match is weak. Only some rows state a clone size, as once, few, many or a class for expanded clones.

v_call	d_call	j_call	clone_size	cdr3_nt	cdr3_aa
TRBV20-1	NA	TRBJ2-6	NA	TGCAGTGCGGGGCGGGGCTCTGGGGCCAACGTCCTGACTTTC	CSAGRGSGANVLTF
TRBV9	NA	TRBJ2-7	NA	TGTGCCAGCAGCGTAGAGGCGGGATTCGTCGAGCAGTACTTC	CASSVEAGFVEQYF
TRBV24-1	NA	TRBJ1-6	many	TGTGCCACCAGTGTCGGCAGTAATTCACCCCTCCACTTT	CATSVGSNSPLHF
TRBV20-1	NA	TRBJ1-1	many	TGCAGTGCCCGTCGGGCAGCTTCGAACACTGAAGCTTTCTTT	CSARRAASNTEAFF
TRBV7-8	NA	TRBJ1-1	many	TGTGCCAGCAGCCAATCGGAGCGCGTAGCTTTCTTT	CASSQSERVAFF
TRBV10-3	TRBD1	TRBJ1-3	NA	TGTGCCATCAGGAGAGAACCGGGACAGGGAAACACCATATATTTT	CAIRREPGQGNTIYF
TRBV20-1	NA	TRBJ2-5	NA	TGCAGTGCATCCGACAGGAGGTCAGAGACCCAGTACTTC	CSASDRRSETQYF
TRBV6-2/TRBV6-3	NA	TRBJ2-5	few	TGTGCCAGCAGGCCCAGGGATGAGACCCAGTACTTC	CASRPRDETQYF
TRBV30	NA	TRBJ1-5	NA	TGTGCCTGGAGCCAAGGCAATCAGCCCCAGCATTTT	CAWSQGNQPQHF
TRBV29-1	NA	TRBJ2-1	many	TGCAGCGTGATGGGGAATGAGCAGTTCTTC	CSVMGNEQFF
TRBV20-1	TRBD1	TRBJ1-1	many	TGCAGTGCCGACAGGGGGCCCTCAGCGGGGACTGAAGCTTTCTTT	CSADRGPSAGTEAFF
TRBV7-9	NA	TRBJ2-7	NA	TGTGCCAGCATACCGCGAGGCAGTTTTACCTACGAGCAGTACTTC	CASIPRGSFTYEQYF
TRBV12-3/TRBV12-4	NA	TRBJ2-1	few	TGTGCCAGCAGTTTTCCTAAGAGGGGGGGAACCTCCTACAATGAGCAGTTCTTC	CASSFPKRGGTSYNEQFF
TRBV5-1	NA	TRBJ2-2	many	TGCGCCAGCAGTGGGGGCCAACTTAAGAACACCGGGGAGCTGTTTTTT	CASSGGQLKNTGELFF
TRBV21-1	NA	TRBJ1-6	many	TGTGCCAGCATCACAAATATGACCCATTCACCCCTCCACTTT	CASITNMTHSPLHF
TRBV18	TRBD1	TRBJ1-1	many	TGTGCCAGCTCCCCCCAAGGGACAGGGGCTCTCTTTGAAGCTTTCTTT	CASSPQGTGALFEAFF
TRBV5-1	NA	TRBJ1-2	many	TGCGCCAGCAGCTTGGGACCGAGGTCGGGAGGCTACACCTTC	CASSLGPRSGGYTF
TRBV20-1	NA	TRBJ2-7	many	TGCAGTGCTAGGGAACCGGGACTTCGACCCTACGAGCAGTACTTC	CSAREPGLRPYEQYF
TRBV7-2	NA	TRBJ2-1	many	TGTGCCAGCAGCTTGTATGAGCAGTTCTTC	CASSLYEQFF
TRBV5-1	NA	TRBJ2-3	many	TGCGCCAGCAGCTTGTTAGGGGAATTGGATACGCAGTATTTT	CASSLLGELDTQYF
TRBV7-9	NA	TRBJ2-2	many	TGTGCCAGCGTCCCGCGGGGGCCTGCGAACACCGGGGAGCTGTTTTTT	CASVPRGPANTGELFF
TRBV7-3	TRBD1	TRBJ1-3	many	TGTGCCAGCAGCGCAGGGGGCGGAAACACCATATATTTT	CASSAGGGNTIYF
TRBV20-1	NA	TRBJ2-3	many	TGCAGTGCTCCCGTCCCGGCCCTCACAGATACGCAGTATTTT	CSAPVPALTDTQYF
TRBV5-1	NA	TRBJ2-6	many	TGCGCCAGCACCATTAATTCTGGGGCCAACGTCCTGACTTTC	CASTINSGANVLTF
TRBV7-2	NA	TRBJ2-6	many	TGTGCCAGCAGCTTAGCAGGGTCTGGGGCCAACGTCCTGACTTTC	CASSLAGSGANVLTF
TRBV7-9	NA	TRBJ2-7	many	TGTGCCAGCAGCTTTGACACCTCCTACGAGCAGTACTTC	CASSFDTSYEQYF
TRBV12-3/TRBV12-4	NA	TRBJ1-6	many	TGTGCCAGCAGTCGGGACGGGGCCCTCCACTTT	CASSRDGALHF
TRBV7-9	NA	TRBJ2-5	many	TGTGCCAGCAGCGAGTCACGAGAGACCCAGTACTTC	CASSESRETQYF
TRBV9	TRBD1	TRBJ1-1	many	TGTGCCAGCAGCTTATCCGGGACAGGGGGATCCGCTGAAGCTTTCTTT	CASSLSGTGGSAEAFF
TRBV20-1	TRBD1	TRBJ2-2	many	TGCAGTGCTAGGACAGGGTCTGGCGGGGAGCTGTTTTTT	CSARTGSGGELFF
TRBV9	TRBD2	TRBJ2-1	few	TGTGCCAGCAGCGTAGTACTAGCGGGAGTGAATGAGCAGTTCTTC	CASSVVLAGVNEQFF
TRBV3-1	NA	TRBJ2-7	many	TGTGCCAGCAGTGCAGGACAGTCCTACGAGCAGTACTTC	CASSAGQSYEQYF
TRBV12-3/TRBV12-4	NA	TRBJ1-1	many	TGTGCCAGCAGCGGGGGCAGGAGGAACACTGAAGCTTTCTTT	CASSGGRRNTEAFF
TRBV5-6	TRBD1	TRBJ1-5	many	TGTGCCAGCAGCTTTCAACAGGGGGCTACTCAGCCCCAGCATTTT	CASSFQQGATQPQHF
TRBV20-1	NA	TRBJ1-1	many	TGCAGTGCTGGGCCCGGTTCCTTGAACACTGAAGCTTTCTTT	CSAGPGSLNTEAFF
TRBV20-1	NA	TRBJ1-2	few	TGCAGTGCTAGCAGGCCGTACTATGGCTACACCTTC	CSASRPYYGYTF
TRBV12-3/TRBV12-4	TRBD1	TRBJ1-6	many	TGTGCCAGCAGTCCCGGGGACAGGAATTCACCCCTCCACTTT	CASSPGDRNSPLHF
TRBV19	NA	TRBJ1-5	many	TGTGCCAGTAGTATTTATTCGGGACGGCTAAAACTTAGCAATCAGCCCCAGCATTTT	CASSIYSGRLKLSNQPQHF
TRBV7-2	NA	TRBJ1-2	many	TGTGCCAGCAGCTCTGGAGGGTTTCTCCCCTATGGCTACACCTTC	CASSSGGFLPYGYTF
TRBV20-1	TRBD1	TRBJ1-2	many	TGCAGTGCCCCCGGACAGGGCCCCCTGTTTACCTTC	CSAPGQGPLFTF
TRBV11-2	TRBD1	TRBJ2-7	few	TGTGCCACCCGTGAGACAGGGGGCTACGACGAGCAGTACTTC	CATRETGGYDEQYF
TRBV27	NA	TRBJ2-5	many	TGTGCCAGCAGTTTTGGGCGGAGGGAGACCCAGTACTTC	CASSFGRRETQYF
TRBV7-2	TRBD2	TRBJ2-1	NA	TGTGCCAGCAGGTCGGGACTAGCGGGAGTGTCCTACAATGAGCAGTTCTTC	CASRSGLAGVSYNEQFF
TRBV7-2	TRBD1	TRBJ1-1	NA	TGTGCCAGCAGCTCGCAGTCCGACAGGGGCACTGAAGCTTTCTTT	CASSSQSDRGTEAFF
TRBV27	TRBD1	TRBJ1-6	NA	TGTGCCAGCACTCCGGGACAGGGCAATTCACCCCTCCACTTT	CASTPGQGNSPLHF
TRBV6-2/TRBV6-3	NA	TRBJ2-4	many	TGTGCCAGCAGTTACTCGCAACGGCCTGTAGCCAAAAACATTCAGTACTTC	CASSYSQRPVAKNIQYF
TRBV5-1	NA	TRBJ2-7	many	TGCGCCAGCAGCTTGGCAGTCGGGTCAGTCTACGAGCAGTACTTC	CASSLAVGSVYEQYF
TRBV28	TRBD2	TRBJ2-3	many	TGTGCCAGCAGTCCCCTAGCGGGGCCGCGCACAGATACGCAGTATTTT	CASSPLAGPRTDTQYF
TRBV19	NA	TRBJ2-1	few	TGTGCCAGTAGTATTTTGGTAGAGGGTCGAAATGAGCAGTTCTTC	CASSILVEGRNEQFF
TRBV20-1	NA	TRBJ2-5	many	TGCAGTGCTTCCGGGACCCAAGAGACCCAGTACTTC	CSASGTQETQYF
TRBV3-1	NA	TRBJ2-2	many	TGTGCCAGCAGCCAGGTTTCAAACACCGGGGAGCTGTTTTTT	CASSQVSNTGELFF
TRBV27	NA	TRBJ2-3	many	TGTGCCAGCAGCTCCTCCAGGGGGGAACTCACAGATACGCAGTATTTT	CASSSSRGELTDTQYF
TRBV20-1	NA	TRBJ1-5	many	TGCAGTGCTAGAGAGTACCCTGTCCGGAGCAATCAGCCCCAGCATTTT	CSAREYPVRSNQPQHF